The 15 T cell receptor beta chains below all came from one sample that was sequenced in a study of control samples from healthy donors and cancer patients. Sequencing used immunoSEQ multiplex PCR; TCRdb keeps in-frame clones, though not all of them. Among approximately 79,000 clones listed, about nine tenths were seen once. The sequencing input was blood. Every receptor here comes from a man aged 45-65 years in good health.

V gene TRBV6-4 combines with J gene TRBJ2-2; D is possibly TRBD2 (5 bases). Germline V lookup: CDR1 MRHNA, CDR2 SNTAGT. Trimming pared 4 bases from V and 6 bases from J, leaving 12 bases between. The CDR3 is 14 amino acids. In nucleotides, the CDR3 is TGTGCCAGCAGTGCATCTAGCTCCCCCGGGGAGCTGTTTTTT. Amino acid sequence: CASSASSSPGELFF.

This chain connects TRBV7-2 to TRBJ2-3, with 15 bases fitting TRBD2. Germline loops: CDR1 SGHTA, CDR2 FQGNSA. V was clipped by 4 bases and J by 5 bases; unmatched bases: 4. The CDR3 length is 16 residues. The CDR3 bases are TGTGCCAGCAGCTCCGGACTAGCGGGGGGGCAAGATACGCAGTATTTT. Amino acid sequence: CASSSGLAGGQDTQYF.

The CDR3 nucleotides are TGTGCCAGCAGCTTGGCGGGGGGCGTCTACAATGAGCAGTTCTTC. Amino acids: CASSLAGGVYNEQFF. The rearrangement links TRBV5-4 to TRBJ2-1, with TRBD2 as a possible D gene (7 bases). The germline V gene encodes CDR1 SGHNT and CDR2 YYREEE (reference sequence). The CDR3 loop spans 15 amino acids. The V end was cut by 0 bases, the J end by 3 bases, with 10 bases between.

V usage is TRBV15 and J usage is TRBJ1-1, with D unclear. Germline V gene data show CDR1 as LNHNV and CDR2 as YYDKDF (reference sequence). Between the trimmed V and J ends, which lost 3 bases and 0 bases, there was a span of 8 bases. This CDR3 region has 14 residues. The CDR3 nucleotides are TGTGCCACCAGCAGGGACTCCATGAACACTGAAGCTTTCTTT. This gives the protein CATSRDSMNTEAFF.

This chain joins TRBV30 and TRBJ1-4, with TRBD1 as a possible D gene (5 bases). The CDR3 has 13 residues. V was shortened by 1 base and J by 3 bases, with 6 bases between the two germline ends. Germline CDR1 and CDR2: GTSNPN and SVGIG (reference sequence). This CDR3 is CAWSAGPNEKLFF. CDR3 nucleotide sequence: TGTGCCTGGAGTGCAGGGCCTAATGAAAAACTGTTTTTT.

J is TRBJ1-2 and V is TRBV5-6; D gene unclear. V lost 2 bases to trimming and J lost 6 bases, with 23 bases between them. CDR1 and CDR2 from the germline V gene are SGHDT and YYEEEE. The CDR3 is made up of 17 amino acids. Here the CDR3 DNA reads TGTGCCAGCAGCTTTGTCGCTGTCCCCGGGCCCGGGCATGGCTACACCTTC. As protein: CASSFVAVPGPGHGYTF.

The chain has TRBV2 and TRBJ1-2, with 9 bases identical to TRBD1. Germline V gene sequence: CDR1 SNHLY, CDR2 FYNNEI. The length of the CDR3 is 15 residues. V dropped 2 bases and J dropped 4; count of bases not matched to a gene: 5. CDR3 residues: CASSERTGDTYGYTF. The CDR3 DNA reads TGTGCCAGCAGTGAAAGGACAGGGGATACCTATGGCTACACCTTC.

V is TRBV7-2 and J is TRBJ2-3, with 12 nucleotides matching TRBD2. Trimming cost V 2 bases and J 6 bases; bases outside gene matches: 3. The length of the CDR3 is 15 residues. Germline V gene lookup returns CDR1 SGHTA and CDR2 FQGNSA. The CDR3 reads CASSLLAGGPDTQYF. In DNA, the CDR3 is TGTGCCAGCAGCTTACTAGCGGGGGGGCCGGATACGCAGTATTTT. The entire variable domain, with the rest obtained from reference TRBV7-2 and TRBJ2-3, is as follows: GAGVSQSPSNKVTEKGKDVELRCDPISGHTALYWYRQSLGQGLEFLIYFQGNSAPDKSGLPSDRFSAERTGGSVSTLTIQRTQQEDSAVYLCASSLLAGGPDTQYFGPGTRLTVL.

The J gene is TRBJ2-2, the V gene TRBV27; TRBD2 aligns across 12 bases. CDR1 is MNHEY, CDR2 SMNVEV, per germline (reference sequence). Trimming cost V 3 bases and J 4 bases; bases outside gene matches: 9. The CDR3 is 18 amino acids. The CDR3 DNA follows: TGTGCCAGCAGTTTTCTAGCGGGGGGGCTCCCGATCACCGGGGAGCTGTTTTTT. It specifies CASSFLAGGLPITGELFF.

This chain joins TRBV7-9 and TRBJ1-4, with D uncertain. Per the germline V gene, CDR1 is SEHNR and CDR2 is FQNEAQ (reference sequence). CDR3 size: 15 residues. V was trimmed by 5 bases and J by 3 bases, leaving 13 bases between them. DNA for the CDR3: TGTGCCAGCAGCCCCAGCGGGGTGCCTAATGAAAAACTGTTTTTT. This encodes CASSPSGVPNEKLFF.

This clone has more than one count but fewer than ten. The V and J genes are TRBV14 and TRBJ1-2; D gene uncertain. V was pared by 1 base and J by 2 bases, with 11 bases between. There are 15 residues in the CDR3. Per the germline V gene, CDR1 is SGHDN and CDR2 is FVKESK. CDR3 sequence (DNA): TGTGCCAGCAGCCAAGGGCCAGAGCGCAACTATGGCTACACCTTC. Protein sequence: CASSQGPERNYGYTF.

V is TRBV5-6 and J is TRBJ1-4; possibly TRBD1 for D (5 bases). V lost 0 bases and J lost 4, with 10 bases in between. The CDR3 covers 15 residues. From germline, CDR1 is SGHDT and CDR2 YYEEEE. The CDR3 region is CASSLVQGINEKLFF. CDR3 DNA sequence: TGTGCCAGCAGCTTGGTTCAGGGTATTAATGAAAAACTGTTTTTT.

This clone was seen just once. This chain links TRBV6-6 with TRBJ2-2; a weak D match, TRBD2 (5 bases). This CDR3 is built from 16 residues. Trimming pared 0 bases from V and 1 base from J, leaving 9 bases between. Germline CDR1 is MNHNY and CDR2 is SVGAGI (reference sequence). In DNA form, the CDR3 reads TGTGCCAGCAGTTACTCGACTCGGGGGAACACCGGGGAGCTGTTTTTT. This translates into CASSYSTRGNTGELFF.

This sequence joins TRBV12-3 or TRBV12-4 and TRBJ2-5, with 7 bases matching TRBD1. This CDR3 contains 13 residues. V lost 7 bases and J lost 5; bases outside the gene matches: 7. The CDR3: CASIQGPGETQYF. The CDR3 DNA is TGTGCCAGCATACAGGGGCCTGGGGAGACCCAGTACTTC.

This chain connects TRBV3-1 (or the pseudogene TRBV3-2) to TRBJ2-1; D might be TRBD2 (6 bases). Germline CDR1 LGHDT, CDR2 YNNKEL (reference sequence). This CDR3 has 13 residues. Trimming stripped 0 bases from V and 9 bases from J, with 9 bases between. The CDR3 here is CASSQDRAGEQFF. The CDR3 DNA reads TGTGCCAGCAGCCAAGATCGAGCGGGTGAGCAGTTCTTC.